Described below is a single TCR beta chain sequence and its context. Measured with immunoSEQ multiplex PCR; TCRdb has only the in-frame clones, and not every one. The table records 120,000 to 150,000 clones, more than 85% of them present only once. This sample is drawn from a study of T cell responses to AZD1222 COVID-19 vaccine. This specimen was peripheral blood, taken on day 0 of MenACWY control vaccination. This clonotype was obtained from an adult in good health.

In DNA form, the CDR3 reads TGTGCCAGCAGCATACCCTCCCGGACCCCGAACACTGAAGCTTTCTTT. This translates into CASSIPSRTPNTEAFF. V is TRBV5-6 and J is TRBJ1-1; D remains ambiguous. The germline V gene encodes CDR1 SGHDT and CDR2 YYEEEE. The CDR3 contains 16 residues. Trimming pared 4 bases from V and 1 base from J, leaving 17 bases between.